These 30 T cell receptor beta chains originate from one sample sequenced in a study of control samples from healthy donors and cancer patients. Clones were sequenced by immunoSEQ multiplex PCR, and TCRdb holds only the in-frame ones, with some missing. The sample carries some 7,000 clones, 82% recorded once. The sample was PBMCs. These receptors all stem from a man aged 65-85 years with lung cancer.

The gene calls are TRBV7-9 and TRBJ2-1; 12 nucleotides match TRBD1. J gave up 9 bases and V 2 bases, and 8 bases lay outside the gene matches. Germline V gives CDR1 SEHNR, CDR2 FQNEAQ (reference sequence). This CDR3 is built from 16 residues. The DNA of the CDR3 is TGTGCCAGCAGCTTAAACTCGGGACAGGGGGCTGGTGAGCAGTTCTTC. Its protein is CASSLNSGQGAGEQFF. Variable domain in full (rest from reference TRBV7-9 and TRBJ2-1): DTGVSQNPRHKITKRGQNVTFRCDPISEHNRLYWYRQTLGQGPEFLTYFQNEAQLEKSRLLSDRFSAERPKGSFSTLEIQRTEQGDSAMYLCASSLNSGQGAGEQFFGPGTRLTVL.

The chain is built from TRBV19 and TRBJ1-1; D is possibly TRBD1 (5 bases). Germline loops: CDR1 LNHDA, CDR2 SQIVND (reference sequence). Trimming removed 5 bases at V and 0 bases at J, with 16 bases between. The CDR3 loop spans 16 amino acids. CDR3 residues: CASSRGAGLMNTEAFF. Written as DNA, the CDR3 is TGTGCCAGTAGTCGAGGGGCAGGACTCATGAACACTGAAGCTTTCTTT.

V gene TRBV27 combines with J gene TRBJ2-7; D gene unclear. Germline loops: CDR1 MNHEY, CDR2 SMNVEV (reference sequence). V dropped 5 bases and J dropped 3 bases, with 8 bases sitting between them. This CDR3 is built from 12 residues. CDR3 residues: CASSRAGYEQYF. DNA of the CDR3: TGTGCCAGCAGTCGGGCCGGCTACGAGCAGTACTTC.

The chain combines TRBV19 with TRBJ2-1; possibly TRBD1 or TRBD2 for D (7 bases each). CDR3 length: 16 residues. V lost 3 bases to trimming and J lost 7 bases, with 19 bases between them. Germline assignment: CDR1 LNHDA and CDR2 SQIVND (reference sequence). Here the CDR3 DNA reads TGTGCCAGTAGTATCCGGGGAGGGACAGACCTTAATGAGCAGTTCTTC. Encoded protein: CASSIRGGTDLNEQFF.

The chain carries TRBV24-1 and TRBJ2-4; no firm D call. CDR1 is KGHDR and CDR2 is SFDVKD in the germline V gene. Trimming removed 2 bases from V and 1 base from J, with 23 bases in between. The CDR3 sequence is 20 residues long. The CDR3, as DNA: TGTGCCACCAGTGATTCCCGTAGTCGCGTAGAATCGCGGGCCAAAAACATTCAGTACTTC. It specifies CATSDSRSRVESRAKNIQYF.

The CDR3 DNA reads as TGTGCCAGCAGTGATCGGACAGGGCTTACCGGGGAGCTGTTTTTT. This gives the protein CASSDRTGLTGELFF. The rearrangement joins TRBV6-1 to TRBJ2-2; 8 bases fit TRBD1. This CDR3 spans 15 amino acids. Germline CDR1 is MNHNS and CDR2 is SASEGT. The trim removed 3 bases at V and 5 bases at J, leaving 5 bases unmatched.

The J gene is TRBJ2-6, the V gene TRBV7-8; unclear D gene. V was cut by 3 bases and J by 1 base, with 4 bases left in between. The CDR3 length is 14 residues. The germline CDR1 and CDR2 sequences are SGHVS and FQNEAQ. In DNA, the CDR3 is TGTGCCAGCAGCTTGGCTTCTGGGGCCAACGTCCTGACTTTC. This codes for CASSLASGANVLTF.

This clone appeared a single time. The junction does not match germline at one end; this may be a read error. V is TRBV7-8 and J is TRBJ2-5; 12 bases line up with TRBD2. From germline, CDR1 is SGHVS and CDR2 FQNEAQ. This CDR3 has 18 residues. The CDR3: CVSSSSDGLAGFQETQYF. DNA for the CDR3: TGTGTCAGCAGCTCCAGCGACGGACTAGCGGGGTTTCAAGAGACCCAGTACTTC.

Details on this clone: One junction end does not reproduce the germline sequence, and a read error may be involved. V usage is TRBV5-1 and J usage is TRBJ2-4; 8 bases are a match to TRBD2. Per the germline V gene, CDR1 is SGHRS and CDR2 is YFSETQ. The CDR3 totals 17 residues. The CDR3 DNA sequence: TGCGCCAGCAGCTTGGAGGTTACCGGGAGGGCCACAAACATTCAGTACTTC. Its translation: CASSLEVTGRATNIQYF.

The chain carries TRBV10-3 and TRBJ2-5, with unresolved D. This CDR3 region has 11 residues. V was cut by 4 bases and J by 3 bases, with 3 bases left in between. Germline values: CDR1 ENHRY, CDR2 SYGVKD. The CDR3 DNA reads TGTGCCATCAGTGCTAAAGAGACCCAGTACTTC. Amino acids: CAISAKETQYF.

This rearrangement joins TRBV28 to TRBJ2-7; possibly TRBD2 for D (6 bases). V was trimmed by 7 bases and J by 5 bases, leaving 18 bases between them. This CDR3 comprises 14 residues. Germline V gene lookup returns CDR1 MDHEN and CDR2 SYDVKM. The CDR3 is CASIPGGRPHEQYF. The CDR3 DNA reads as TGTGCCAGCATCCCTGGGGGGAGGCCCCACGAGCAGTACTTC.

The chain uses TRBV10-3 and TRBJ2-7; D might be TRBD2 (6 bases). Trimming shortened V by 8 bases and J by 5 bases, and 10 bases separated the two germline ends. The CDR3 runs 11 residues. Germline CDR1 reads ENHRY; CDR2 reads SYGVKD. Written as DNA, the CDR3 is TGTGCCATCGGGACTTTTAACGAGCAGTACTTC. Its protein is CAIGTFNEQYF.

The V call is TRBV24-1, the J call TRBJ2-1, with 7 positions matching TRBD2. V gave up 4 bases and J gave up 4 bases; unmatched junction bases: 9. The CDR3 sequence is 16 residues long. In germline, CDR1 is KGHDR, CDR2 SFDVKD. CDR3 residues: CATSDLREAQYNEQFF. CDR3 coding DNA: TGTGCCACCAGTGACCTACGGGAGGCCCAATACAATGAGCAGTTCTTC.

This clone was found a few times. The rearrangement uses TRBV28 and TRBJ1-5; 7 bases align to TRBD1. There are 15 residues in the CDR3. Trimming took 2 bases from V and 1 from J; bases not matched to a gene: 2. CDR1 and CDR2 (germline): MDHEN, SYDVKM. The CDR3 protein is CASSLAQGSNQPQHF. CDR3 bases: TGTGCCAGCAGTTTAGCACAGGGGAGCAATCAGCCCCAGCATTTT.

V is TRBV28 and J is TRBJ2-5, with 8 positions matching TRBD1. The length of the CDR3 is 15 residues. V lost 4 bases, J lost 5 bases, and 9 bases stayed unmatched. The germline gives CDR1 MDHEN, CDR2 SYDVKM. CDR3 amino acids: CASSSTGRGRETQYF. The DNA for the CDR3 is TGTGCCAGCAGTTCGACGGGCAGGGGGCGGGAGACCCAGTACTTC. The full variable domain, rest sourced from reference TRBV28 and TRBJ2-5, is DVKVTQSSRYLVKRTGEKVFLECVQDMDHENMFWYRQDPGLGLRLIYFSYDVKMKEKGDIPEGYSVSREKKERFSLILESASTNQTSMYLCASSSTGRGRETQYFGPGTRLLVL.

The gene calls are TRBV28 and TRBJ1-6; the D gene is possibly TRBD1 (5 bases). Germline V gives CDR1 MDHEN, CDR2 SYDVKM. V lost 4 bases and J 0 bases, leaving 10 bases between the germline ends. The CDR3 is made up of 16 amino acids. CDR3 nucleotide sequence: TGTGCCAGCAGTTGGGACGGGAGCTCCTATAATTCACCCCTCCACTTT. It translates to CASSWDGSSYNSPLHF.

This chain uses TRBV7-2 with TRBJ2-1; 10 positions agree with TRBD2. The germline gives CDR1 SGHTA, CDR2 FQGNSA. CDR3 length equals 15 residues. V gave up 5 bases and J gave up 5 bases; unmatched junction bases: 6. CDR3 sequence reads: CASSLGTSAHNEQFF. CDR3 coding DNA: TGTGCCAGCAGCCTAGGGACTAGCGCTCACAATGAGCAGTTCTTC.

This chain connects TRBV9 to TRBJ2-3; TRBD2 matches 10 bases. With V trimmed by 0 bases and J by 4 bases, 20 bases remained unmatched. Per the germline V gene, CDR1 is SGDLS and CDR2 is YYNGEE. The CDR3 is made up of 21 amino acids. Written as DNA, the CDR3 is TGTGCCAGCAGCGTAGACCCTGGTCTAGCGGGAGTGGGGGCACGGGCAGATACGCAGTATTTT. Encoded protein: CASSVDPGLAGVGARADTQYF.

J is TRBJ2-3 and V is TRBV5-1; possibly TRBD2 for D (6 bases). Deletions cut 0 bases from V and 1 base from J, with 12 bases between. From germline, CDR1 is SGHRS and CDR2 YFSETQ. The CDR3 length is 16 residues. The CDR3: CASSLAGSGGTDTQYF. The CDR3 DNA follows: TGCGCCAGCAGCTTGGCAGGTAGCGGAGGCACAGATACGCAGTATTTT. Combining the CDR3 with reference TRBV5-1 and TRBJ2-3 gives the whole variable domain KAGVTQTPRYLIKTRGQQVTLSCSPISGHRSVSWYQQTPGQGLQFLFEYFSETQRNKGNFPGRFSGRQFSNSRSEMNVSTLELGDSALYLCASSLAGSGGTDTQYFGPGTRLTVL.

V and J are TRBV30 and TRBJ1-1; no definite D call. V dropped 1 base and J dropped 4 bases, with 7 bases sitting between them. Germline CDR1 reads GTSNPN; CDR2 reads SVGIG (reference sequence). The CDR3 extends over 12 amino acids. CDR3 residues: CAWSDRSTEAFF. Written as DNA, the CDR3 is TGTGCCTGGAGTGATCGGTCCACTGAAGCTTTCTTT.

The chain recombines TRBV5-6 with TRBJ2-7, with D possibly being TRBD2 (6 bases). Germline assignment: CDR1 SGHDT and CDR2 YYEEEE. V gave up 0 bases and J gave up 4 bases, with 14 bases separating them. There are 15 residues in the CDR3. CDR3 nucleotide sequence: TGTGCCAGCAGCTTGGGTCTCGGGAGTAGTTACGAGCAGTACTTC. This gives the protein CASSLGLGSSYEQYF.

This clone came up a few times. This sequence joins TRBV15 and TRBJ2-5, with no clear D. This CDR3 contains 13 residues. Germline lookup yields CDR1 LNHNV and CDR2 YYDKDF (reference sequence). Trimming left V 4 bases short and J 4 bases short, with 10 bases between. DNA of the CDR3: TGTGCCACCAGCAAAATAGCCGGAGAGACCCAGTACTTC. Its translation is CATSKIAGETQYF.

By sample fraction, this clone is medium-sized. The chain links TRBV7-6 to TRBJ2-2; D gene ambiguous. Germline CDR1 reads SGHVS; CDR2 reads FNYEAQ. Trimming took 2 bases from V and 4 from J, leaving 11 bases between them. The CDR3 consists of 15 residues. The CDR3 loop is CASSLFPDLTGELFF. In nucleotides, the CDR3 is TGTGCCAGCAGCTTATTTCCAGATCTCACCGGGGAGCTGTTTTTT.

The chain recombines TRBV27 with TRBJ2-5; D not resolved. This CDR3 spans 13 amino acids. CDR1 MNHEY and CDR2 SMNVEV come from the germline V gene (reference sequence). Trimming left V 8 bases short and J 2 bases short, with 12 bases between. CDR3 sequence (DNA): TGTGCCAGCCGTAGTACCCTTCAAGAGACCCAGTACTTC. Protein product: CASRSTLQETQYF.

J is TRBJ1-2 and V is TRBV28; the match to TRBD1 covers 10 bases. The CDR3 totals 19 residues. CDR1 MDHEN and CDR2 SYDVKM come from the germline V gene. The trim removed 3 bases at V and 6 bases at J, leaving 19 bases unmatched. CDR3 DNA sequence: TGTGCCAGCAGTTTGGCTCGAGCTGGGGCGGGACAGGGGTATGATGGCTACACCTTC. Protein sequence: CASSLARAGAGQGYDGYTF.

The chain couples TRBV6-1 to TRBJ2-4; D remains ambiguous. This CDR3 is 17 amino acids long. V lost 2 bases and J 0 bases, leaving 14 bases between the germline ends. Germline V CDR1 and CDR2: MNHNS, SASEGT. The CDR3 coding sequence is TGTGCCAGCAGTGAAAGGAACTTCGTCCTAGCCAAAAACATTCAGTACTTC. It codes for CASSERNFVLAKNIQYF.

The sample holds a few counts of this clone. This chain connects TRBV19 to TRBJ2-7; possibly TRBD1 for D (6 bases). Germline assignment: CDR1 LNHDA and CDR2 SQIVND (reference sequence). V was cut by 8 bases and J by 4 bases, with 18 bases left in between. The CDR3 has 14 residues. DNA for the CDR3: TGTGCCAGTCGCCGTTCGGCAGGGGATTACGAGCAGTACTTC. Encoded protein: CASRRSAGDYEQYF. The full variable domain, with the rest looked up from reference TRBV19 and TRBJ2-7, is DGGITQSPKYLFRKEGQNVTLSCEQNLNHDAMYWYRQDPGQGLRLIYYSQIVNDFQKGDIAEGYSVSREKKESFPLTVTSAQKNPTAFYLCASRRSAGDYEQYFGPGTRLTVT.

Of note for this clone: Other DNA sequences within the sample encode an identical CDR3. The chain carries TRBV28 and TRBJ1-5, with 10 bases aligning to TRBD1. The CDR3 length is 15 residues. J gave up 2 bases and V 2 bases, and 0 bases lay outside the gene matches. Germline CDR1 reads MDHEN; CDR2 reads SYDVKM. The CDR3, as DNA: TGTGCCAGCAGTTTAGGACAGGGGGGCAATCAGCCCCAGCATTTT. It translates to CASSLGQGGNQPQHF. The whole variable domain, remainder taken from reference TRBV28 and TRBJ1-5, is DVKVTQSSRYLVKRTGEKVFLECVQDMDHENMFWYRQDPGLGLRLIYFSYDVKMKEKGDIPEGYSVSREKKERFSLILESASTNQTSMYLCASSLGQGGNQPQHFGDGTRLSIL.

The chain couples TRBV5-1 to TRBJ2-1; 7 bases map to TRBD1. The CDR3 spans 17 residues. V trimming: 3 bases; J trimming: 5 bases; junction bases outside the gene matches: 14. Germline CDR1 and CDR2: SGHRS and YFSETQ. CDR3 in amino acids: CASSSSTTGRIDNEQFF. Written as DNA, the CDR3 is TGCGCCAGCAGCTCGAGCACGACAGGGAGAATTGACAATGAGCAGTTCTTC.

Sample share makes this clone medium-sized. The CDR3 DNA is TGTGCCAGCAGCCCCGTTTCAGGGGGCCGTAATTCACCCCTCCACTTT. Amino acids: CASSPVSGGRNSPLHF. The chain links TRBV28 to TRBJ1-6, with 8 bases fitting TRBD1. The CDR3 is 16 amino acids. Looked up from germline, CDR1 is MDHEN and CDR2 is SYDVKM. V dropped 6 bases and J dropped 6; count of bases not matched to a gene: 10.